The source of this T cell receptor beta chain is a study of blood T cell repertoires in COVID-19. Study as a whole: Acute and convalescent COVID-19 samples came from the United States, Italy and Spain. T cells, B-cell-depleted T cells, or PBMCs supplied cDNA or gDNA.

The sample holds a few counts of this clone. The CDR3 sequence is 16 residues long. Germline CDR1 MNHEY, CDR2 SMNVEV (reference sequence). V lost 6 bases and J lost 7; bases outside the gene matches: 14. Repertoires were generated with immunoSEQ multiplex PCR, while TCRdb's copy carries only in-frame clones and drops some. Of fewer than 200,000 clones listed, almost 80% are singletons. The TCR originated in a woman aged 65 to 85 with acute or convalescent COVID-19. The rearrangement uses TRBV27 and TRBJ2-4; 8 bases line up with TRBD1. The sequenced material came from peripheral blood. CDR3 region: CASSSQDGTGRNIQYF. DNA of the CDR3: TGTGCCAGCAGCTCCCAAGACGGGACAGGCAGGAACATTCAGTACTTC.